Following are 8 T cell receptor beta chains from one sample sequenced in a study of beta chain features in type 1 diabetes. General study points: Moderately but significantly shorter TCRB CDR3s were found in Type 1 diabetes patients in all four CD4+ subsets.

Every bit of the isolated RNA underwent reverse transcription, so sequencing read expressed TCRB transcripts. Clones were sequenced by immunoSEQ multiplex PCR, and TCRdb holds only the in-frame ones, with some missing. The sample lists some 700,000 clones, 13% seen once, with approximately 0.022% in the top ten. Antigens for these TCRs are unknown. Sequencing was carried out using naive CD4+ T cells from blood. Receptors were obtained from a man aged 18 to 30 with type 1 diabetes.

This clone was seen a handful of times. The CDR3 protein is CASSLGQPDTGELFF. CDR3 coding DNA: TGTGCCAGCAGCTTGGGGCAGCCGGACACCGGGGAGCTGTTTTTT. The rearrangement uses TRBV5-4 and TRBJ2-2; D gene unclear. V lost 0 bases and J lost 3, with 9 bases in between. The CDR3 covers 15 residues. Germline values: CDR1 SGHNT, CDR2 YYREEE (reference sequence).

This clone was seen a few times. The CDR3 bases are TGTGCCATCAGCACAGATATGAACACTGAAGCTTTCTTT. Amino acids: CAISTDMNTEAFF. The chain employs TRBV10-3 and TRBJ1-1; D gene uncertain. The germline V gene has CDR1 ENHRY and CDR2 SYGVKD. Deletions cut 6 bases from V and 0 bases from J, with 8 bases between. There are 13 residues in the CDR3.

This clone was seen only a few times. This chain uses TRBV23-1 with TRBJ2-7; 7 positions agree with TRBD1. TRBV23-1 is designated an ORF whose function remains uncertain. CDR3 length equals 13 residues. V shed 2 bases and J 5 bases; nucleotides not matched to a gene: 3. The CDR3 bases are TGCGCCAGCAGTCAAGGGCAGGGGGACGAGCAGTACTTC. Its translation is CASSQGQGDEQYF.

About this clone itself: This CDR3 is also generated by other DNA sequences in the sample. The genes are TRBV29-1 and TRBJ1-5, with D perhaps matching TRBD1 (5 bases). Per germline, CDR1 SQVTM and CDR2 ANQGSEA. The V gene lost 6 bases and the J gene lost 6 bases, with 9 bases spanning the gap. The CDR3 spans 11 residues. CDR3 in amino acids: CSVGEGQPQHF. The CDR3 DNA reads as TGCAGCGTGGGGGAGGGTCAGCCCCAGCATTTT. The full variable domain, with the rest looked up from reference TRBV29-1 and TRBJ1-5, is SAVISQKPSRDICQRGTSLTIQCQVDSQVTMMFWYRQQPGQSLTLIATANQGSEATYESGFVIDKFPISRPNLTFSTLTVSNMSPEDSSIYLCSVGEGQPQHFGDGTRLSIL.

The chain employs TRBV13 and TRBJ2-2; no clear D gene. V was pared by 5 bases and J by 4 bases, with 14 bases between. This CDR3 comprises 15 residues. Germline values: CDR1 PRHDT, CDR2 FYEKMQ (reference sequence). As DNA, the CDR3 is TGTGCCAGCAGCCCTCGCCCCCCGGGCACCGGGGAGCTGTTTTTT. It codes for CASSPRPPGTGELFF.

V is TRBV5-1 and J is TRBJ2-7; the match to TRBD1 covers 7 bases. This CDR3 has 14 residues. Germline V lookup: CDR1 SGHRS, CDR2 YFSETQ. V shed 4 bases and J 3 bases; nucleotides not matched to a gene: 7. The CDR3 bases are TGCGCCAGCAGCAAGACAGGGACCTACTACGAGCAGTACTTC. Translating gives CASSKTGTYYEQYF. The full variable domain, completed using reference TRBV5-1 and TRBJ2-7, is KAGVTQTPRYLIKTRGQQVTLSCSPISGHRSVSWYQQTPGQGLQFLFEYFSETQRNKGNFPGRFSGRQFSNSRSEMNVSTLELGDSALYLCASSKTGTYYEQYFGPGTRLTVT.

The V gene is TRBV7-8, the J gene TRBJ2-5; the D gene is possibly TRBD1 (5 bases). Germline CDR1 and CDR2: SGHVS and FQNEAQ. This CDR3 contains 14 residues. Trimming shortened V by 1 base and J by 3 bases, and 9 bases separated the two germline ends. DNA of the CDR3: TGTGCCAGCAGCTTAGTCTCAGGGAAAGAGACCCAGTACTTC. Its translation: CASSLVSGKETQYF.

This clone was counted a single time. V usage is TRBV6-5 and J usage is TRBJ2-7; D tentatively reads TRBD1 or TRBD2 (5 bases each). V lost 0 bases to trimming and J lost 6 bases, with 12 bases between them. The CDR3 loop spans 14 amino acids. Germline CDR1 is MNHEY and CDR2 is SVGAGI. CDR3 in amino acids: CASSYSPRESEQYF. In DNA, the CDR3 is TGTGCCAGCAGTTACTCGCCCAGGGAGAGCGAGCAGTACTTC.